The 28 T cell receptor beta chains listed next were all sequenced from one sample in a study of beta chain features in type 1 diabetes. Sequencing targeted expressed TCRB transcripts, as all isolated RNA had been reverse transcribed. Sequencing was performed with immunoSEQ multiplex PCR; in TCRdb, only in-frame clones are kept and a portion is missing. Of over 700,000 clones in the sample, roughly 15% were seen once. The sample consisted of naive CD4+ T cells from blood. These receptors came from a woman between 18 and 29 years old in good health.

The chain links TRBV14 to TRBJ1-2; TRBD1 matches 9 bases. Germline loops: CDR1 SGHDN, CDR2 FVKESK. The V segment lost 1 base and the J segment 4 bases; nucleotides outside the gene matches: 4. The CDR3 has 15 amino acids. The chain's CDR3 is CASSQGDRAPYGYTF. As DNA, the CDR3 is TGTGCCAGCAGCCAAGGGGACAGGGCTCCCTATGGCTACACCTTC.

This clone was detected only a few times. The same CDR3 can be traced to other DNA sequences in this sample. This chain connects TRBV2 to TRBJ2-6; D is ambiguous. Trimming removed 6 bases from V and 1 base from J, with 7 bases in between. CDR1 and CDR2 from the germline V gene are SNHLY and FYNNEI. This CDR3 comprises 14 residues. In DNA form, the CDR3 reads TGTGCCAGCAGAGGGTTTTCTGGGGCCAACGTCCTGACTTTC. Translation: CASRGFSGANVLTF. The variable domain in full, with the rest retrieved from reference TRBV2 and TRBJ2-6, is EPEVTQTPSHQVTQMGQEVILRCVPISNHLYFYWYRQILGQKVEFLVSFYNNEISEKSEIFDDQFSVERPDGSNFTLKIRSTKLEDSAMYFCASRGFSGANVLTFGAGSRLTVL.

This clone was seen a handful of times. The chain uses TRBV25-1 and TRBJ2-7; 7 nucleotides agree with TRBD1. Germline lookup yields CDR1 MGHDK and CDR2 SYGVNS. V shed 5 bases and J 6 bases; nucleotides not matched to a gene: 19. The CDR3 runs 17 residues. CDR3 protein: CASSTSTPREGGSEQYF. CDR3 nucleotide sequence: TGTGCCAGCAGTACATCAACCCCCCGGGAAGGGGGCAGCGAGCAGTACTTC.

The rearrangement uses TRBV18 and TRBJ2-2; D is ambiguous. This CDR3 comprises 12 residues. Looked up from germline, CDR1 is KGHSH and CDR2 is LQKENI. Trimming removed 2 bases at V and 9 bases at J, with 7 bases between. In nucleotides, the CDR3 is TGTGCCAGCTCACCAAGCTCGCGGGAGCTGTTTTTT. It is translated as CASSPSSRELFF.

The sample holds a few counts of this clone. The gene calls are TRBV4-1 and TRBJ2-3; tentative D call: TRBD2 (5 bases). Germline lookup yields CDR1 MGHRA and CDR2 YSYEKL. Trimming cost V 1 base and J 4 bases, with 15 bases left between them. The CDR3 has 16 amino acids. CDR3 amino acids: CASSQAQDFLSDTQYF. The CDR3 DNA reads as TGCGCCAGCAGCCAAGCCCAGGACTTCCTATCAGATACGCAGTATTTT.

DNA for the CDR3: TGTGCCATCAGAGACAAGAACACCGGGGAGCTGTTTTTT. It yields the protein CAIRDKNTGELFF. The V gene is TRBV10-3, the J gene TRBJ2-2; no definite D call. CDR3 length equals 13 residues. The germline CDR1 and CDR2 sequences are ENHRY and SYGVKD. Trimming left V 6 bases short and J 1 base short, with 6 bases between.

This clone has only a few counts. The chain links TRBV7-9 to TRBJ2-1, with 12 bases identical to TRBD2. CDR1 is SEHNR, CDR2 FQNEAQ, per germline (reference sequence). This CDR3 comprises 17 residues. Germline trimming cut 1 base from V and 8 bases from J; bases unmatched to any gene: 9. CDR3 in DNA: TGTGCCAGCAGCTTAGGATTAACTAGCGGGAGGATCGATGAGCAGTTCTTC. Protein: CASSLGLTSGRIDEQFF.

The rearrangement uses TRBV5-1 and TRBJ1-2, with 7 bases matching TRBD1. The ends lost 0 bases at V and 6 bases at J; junction bases unmatched: 2. The CDR3 covers 13 residues. The germline CDR1 and CDR2 sequences are SGHRS and YFSETQ. The CDR3 region has the DNA TGCGCCAGCAGCTTGGACAGGGGCGATGGCTACACCTTC. Translated, it gives CASSLDRGDGYTF.

The table lists this clone with a few counts. V gene TRBV5-4 combines with J gene TRBJ2-3; the match to TRBD2 covers 7 bases. From germline, CDR1 is SGHNT and CDR2 YYREEE (reference sequence). The CDR3 runs 14 residues. Trimming removed 0 bases from V and 5 bases from J; junction bases left unmatched: 3. CDR3 sequence (DNA): TGTGCCAGCAGCTTGGCCGGGAGGATAGATACGCAGTATTTT. Encoded protein: CASSLAGRIDTQYF.

In this sample, this clone turned up a few times. This chain uses TRBV20-1 with TRBJ2-5, with no clear D. Trimming left V 6 bases short and J 0 bases short, with 5 bases between. Germline assignment: CDR1 DFQATT and CDR2 SNEGSKA (reference sequence). This CDR3 region has 11 residues. The CDR3 is CSAIDQETQYF. The CDR3 nucleotides read TGCAGTGCAATAGACCAAGAGACCCAGTACTTC.

V gene TRBV7-2 combines with J gene TRBJ1-2; tentatively, D is TRBD1 (5 bases). From germline, CDR1 is SGHTA and CDR2 FQGNSA. This CDR3 contains 12 residues. The ends were cut back, 2 bases at V and 8 bases at J, with 9 bases in the middle. The CDR3 here is CASSLPGSGYTF. The CDR3 region has the DNA TGTGCCAGCAGCTTACCAGGGTCCGGCTACACCTTC.

The gene calls are TRBV4-1 and TRBJ2-2; D gene unclear. This CDR3 has 15 residues. Trimming pared 4 bases from V and 6 bases from J, leaving 15 bases between. Germline-derived CDR1 and CDR2 are MGHRA and YSYEKL. This CDR3 reads CASSLILLVPGELFF. The CDR3, as DNA: TGCGCCAGCAGCCTTATCTTATTAGTCCCCGGGGAGCTGTTTTTT.

The table lists this clone with a few counts. This chain joins TRBV7-9 and TRBJ1-2; possibly TRBD1 for D (5 bases). There are 14 residues in the CDR3. V was trimmed by 0 bases and J by 7 bases, leaving 12 bases between them. Germline CDR1 SEHNR, CDR2 FQNEAQ (reference sequence). The CDR3 coding sequence is TGTGCCAGCAGCTTAGCCCCCGACAGTGGTGGCTACACCTTC. Protein: CASSLAPDSGGYTF.

The V gene is TRBV25-1, the J gene TRBJ1-4; no reliable D call. Germline values: CDR1 MGHDK, CDR2 SYGVNS. V gave up 6 bases and J gave up 7 bases, with 6 bases separating them. This CDR3 is built from 11 residues. The CDR3 DNA reads as TGTGCCAGCAGGGAGACTGAAAAACTGTTTTTT. Protein: CASRETEKLFF. Full variable domain (missing parts from reference TRBV25-1 and TRBJ1-4): EADIYQTPRYLVIGTGKKITLECSQTMGHDKMYWYQQDPGMELHLIHYSYGVNSTEKGDLSSESTVSRIRTEHFPLTLESARPSHTSQYLCASRETEKLFFGSGTQLSVL.

This clone was counted only a few times. The chain links TRBV19 to TRBJ2-1, with TRBD2 matching 10 bases. The CDR3 consists of 15 residues. Germline V gene sequence: CDR1 LNHDA, CDR2 SQIVND (reference sequence). Trimming removed 5 bases from V and 4 bases from J; junction bases left unmatched: 5. CDR3 in amino acids: CASSRSSGGYNEQFF. The CDR3 region has the DNA TGTGCCAGTAGTCGTTCTAGCGGGGGATACAATGAGCAGTTCTTC.

This clone was seen more than once but under ten times. The rearrangement links TRBV7-9 to TRBJ1-1; D is uncertain. CDR1 SEHNR and CDR2 FQNEAQ come from the germline V gene (reference sequence). CDR3 length: 13 amino acids. Trimming shortened V by 3 bases and J by 1 base, and 6 bases separated the two germline ends. The CDR3 nucleotides are TGTGCCAGCAGCTTTAAAGGGAACACTGAAGCTTTCTTT. Amino acids: CASSFKGNTEAFF.

This clone was seen more than once but under ten times. The chain carries TRBV5-6 and TRBJ1-2, with D possibly matching TRBD1 (5 bases). Germline V gene lookup returns CDR1 SGHDT and CDR2 YYEEEE. The CDR3 is 16 residues long. V gave up 0 bases and J gave up 2 bases, with 14 bases separating them. The CDR3: CASSLARGTVNYGYTF. Written as DNA, the CDR3 is TGTGCCAGCAGCTTGGCGCGTGGGACGGTAAACTATGGCTACACCTTC.

The chain recombines TRBV6-6 with TRBJ1-2; D ambiguous. This CDR3 is built from 14 residues. The germline CDR1 and CDR2 sequences are MNHNY and SVGAGI (reference sequence). The V end lost 2 bases, the J end lost 4 bases, and 11 bases lay between the germline ends. CDR3 DNA: TGTGCCAGCAGTTACGCTCACCGAAGCTATGGCTACACCTTC. Residues: CASSYAHRSYGYTF.

This clone was recorded a few times. CDR3 coding DNA: TGTGCCAGCAGTGATTATGGGAACACCGGGGAGCTGTTTTTT. It translates to CASSDYGNTGELFF. The V and J genes are TRBV25-1 and TRBJ2-2; no reliable D call. This CDR3 comprises 14 residues. V lost 3 bases to trimming and J lost 1 base, with 6 bases between them. Germline CDR1 MGHDK, CDR2 SYGVNS.

The chain uses TRBV14 and TRBJ2-4; 8 bases align to TRBD1. The V segment lost 1 base and the J segment 15 bases; nucleotides outside the gene matches: 8. This CDR3 spans 13 amino acids. Germline CDR1 is SGHDN and CDR2 is FVKESK. The CDR3 DNA is TGTGCCAGCAGCCAAGGGCCCTGGACAGGGATGTACTTC. Protein product: CASSQGPWTGMYF.

For this clone: This specimen includes other DNA sequences encoding the same CDR3. The V gene is TRBV20-1, the J gene TRBJ1-2; D remains unclear. CDR1 and CDR2 (germline): DFQATT, SNEGSKA (reference sequence). CDR3 length: 11 residues. V lost 0 bases and J lost 5, with 4 bases in between. The CDR3 sequence: CSARDSYGYTF. The CDR3 DNA reads TGCAGTGCTAGAGACAGTTATGGCTACACCTTC.

This clone was counted between two and nine times. V gene TRBV7-9 combines with J gene TRBJ1-5; D is unclear. V lost 3 bases and J 4 bases, leaving 7 bases between the germline ends. The CDR3 is 13 residues long. Germline CDR1 is SEHNR and CDR2 is FQNEAQ (reference sequence). CDR3 amino acids: CASSFARNQPQHF. DNA of the CDR3: TGTGCCAGCAGCTTTGCGAGGAATCAGCCCCAGCATTTT.

With regard to this clone: This sample also contains other DNA sequences that code for the same CDR3. The chain has TRBV7-2 and TRBJ2-1, with 11 bases matching TRBD2. J lost 3 bases, V lost 3 bases, and 1 base had no gene match. The CDR3 runs to 15 residues. Germline CDR1 is SGHTA and CDR2 is FQGNSA. The CDR3 nucleotides read TGTGCCAGCAGCTTCACTAGCGGGAGCTACAATGAGCAGTTCTTC. It is translated as CASSFTSGSYNEQFF.

This clone has a count of ten or more. The chain links TRBV10-3 to TRBJ1-3; TRBD1 matches 7 bases. Trimming removed 10 bases from V and 4 bases from J; junction bases left unmatched: 1. CDR3 length equals 11 residues. Germline loops: CDR1 ENHRY, CDR2 SYGVKD. CDR3 bases: TGTGCCACGGGACAGGGAAACACCATATATTTT. It codes for CATGQGNTIYF.

This clone was picked up a small number of times. The chain is built from TRBV5-1 and TRBJ2-7; a possible D gene is TRBD1 (5 bases). The CDR3 length is 14 residues. The V and J ends lost 0 bases and 2 bases respectively, with 9 bases between them. CDR1 is SGHRS and CDR2 is YFSETQ in the germline V gene. The DNA for the CDR3 is TGCGCCAGCAGCTTGGTGGGGCTTGCCTACGAGCAGTACTTC. It yields the protein CASSLVGLAYEQYF.

This clone was seen a few times. This chain uses TRBV28 with TRBJ2-1, with no clear D. This CDR3 region has 13 residues. V lost 8 bases and J 2 bases, leaving 10 bases between the germline ends. Germline V gives CDR1 MDHEN, CDR2 SYDVKM. CDR3: CASARTPYNEQFF. CDR3 coding DNA: TGTGCCAGCGCCAGAACCCCCTACAATGAGCAGTTCTTC.

CDR3 protein: CASSPKARGTGNTIYF. Here the CDR3 DNA reads TGTGCCAGCTCACCAAAAGCCAGGGGAACTGGAAACACCATATATTTT. The V call is TRBV18, the J call TRBJ1-3, with D possibly being TRBD1 (6 bases). The CDR3 is 16 amino acids. Trimming took off 2 bases at V and 2 bases at J, with 13 bases between the two ends. CDR1 KGHSH and CDR2 LQKENI come from the germline V gene.

This clone was counted only a few times. V usage is TRBV10-3 and J usage is TRBJ2-2, with 10 bases identical to TRBD2. CDR1 is ENHRY and CDR2 is SYGVKD in the germline V gene. The CDR3 has 17 residues. With V trimmed by 6 bases and J by 2 bases, 9 bases remained unmatched. This chain's CDR3 is CAIRRPTSGDNTGELFF. The CDR3 region has the DNA TGTGCCATCAGGCGCCCTACTAGCGGGGACAACACCGGGGAGCTGTTTTTT.